Presented here are 2 T cell receptor beta chains from one specimen sequenced in a study of T-cell reconstitution after alpha-beta-depleted transplantation in children. Unique molecular identifiers tagged the TCRbeta library. Using its own MiXCR run on the PCR reads, TCRdb lists one record per CDR3 protein. Of a few hundred thousand distinct CDR3 sequences in the sample, around 20% were seen once. This specimen consisted of PBMCs from the stem cell graft donor, obtained from the stem cell graft. The receptors derive from a human donor who donated a stem cell graft to a child with acute myeloid leukemia.

This clonotype was seen only a few times. The rearrangement joins TRBV12-3 or TRBV12-4 to TRBJ2-3; D is unclear. CDR3 length: 15 residues. Trimming took 5 bases from V and 7 from J, leaving 19 bases between them. The CDR3, as DNA: TGTGCCAGCAGTGCCCGGTCCTCGGCGCCCTATACGCAGTATTTT. Its protein is CASSARSSAPYTQYF.

The chain employs TRBV6-5 and TRBJ2-1, with 16 bases that match TRBD2. Germline values: CDR1 MNHEY, CDR2 SVGAGI. The V gene end was trimmed by 0 bases and the J gene end by 9 bases; junction bases not matched to a gene: 5. CDR3 length: 17 residues. DNA for the CDR3: TGTGCCAGCAGTTACTCTTCCGGGACTAGCGGGAGGGGTGAGCAGTTCTTC. This gives the protein CASSYSSGTSGRGEQFF.